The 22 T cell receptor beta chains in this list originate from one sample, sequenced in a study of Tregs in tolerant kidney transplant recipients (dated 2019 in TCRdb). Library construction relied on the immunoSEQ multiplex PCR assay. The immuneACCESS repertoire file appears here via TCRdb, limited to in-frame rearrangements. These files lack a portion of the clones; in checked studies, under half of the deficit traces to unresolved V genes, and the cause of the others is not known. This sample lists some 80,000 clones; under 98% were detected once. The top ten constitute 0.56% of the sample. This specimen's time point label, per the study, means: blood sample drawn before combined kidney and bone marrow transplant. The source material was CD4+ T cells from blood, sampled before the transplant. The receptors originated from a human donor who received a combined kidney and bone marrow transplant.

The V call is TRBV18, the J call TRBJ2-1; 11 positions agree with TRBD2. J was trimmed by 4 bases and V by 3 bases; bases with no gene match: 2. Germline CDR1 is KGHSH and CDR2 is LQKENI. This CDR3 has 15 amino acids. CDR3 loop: CASSPGTSGYNEQFF. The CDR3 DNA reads TGTGCCAGCTCACCCGGGACTAGCGGTTACAATGAGCAGTTCTTC.

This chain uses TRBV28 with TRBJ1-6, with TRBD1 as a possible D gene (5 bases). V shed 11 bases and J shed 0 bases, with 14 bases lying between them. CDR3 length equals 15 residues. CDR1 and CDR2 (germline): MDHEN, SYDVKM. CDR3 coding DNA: TGTGCCTCGAGGACACCGAGCTCCTATAATTCACCCCTCCACTTT. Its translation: CASRTPSSYNSPLHF.

The CDR3 DNA reads as TGTGCCAGCAGCGTACTAGCGGGACCCATCGAGCAGTACTTC. Residues: CASSVLAGPIEQYF. The V and J genes are TRBV9 and TRBJ2-7, with 9 bases identical to TRBD2. The trim removed 1 base at V and 6 bases at J, leaving 5 bases unmatched. Germline lookup yields CDR1 SGDLS and CDR2 YYNGEE. This CDR3 is built from 14 residues. Full variable domain (remainder filled in from reference TRBV9 and TRBJ2-7): DSGVTQTPKHLITATGQRVTLRCSPRSGDLSVYWYQQSLDQGLQFLIQYYNGEERAKGNILERFSAQQFPDLHSELNLSSLELGDSALYFCASSVLAGPIEQYFGPGTRLTVT.

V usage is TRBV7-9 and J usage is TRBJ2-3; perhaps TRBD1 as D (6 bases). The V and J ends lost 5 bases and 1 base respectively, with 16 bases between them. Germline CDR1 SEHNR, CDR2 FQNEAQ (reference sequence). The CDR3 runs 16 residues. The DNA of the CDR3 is TGTGCCAGCAGCCGGGGCAGGGGTATCGGCACAGATACGCAGTATTTT. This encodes CASSRGRGIGTDTQYF.

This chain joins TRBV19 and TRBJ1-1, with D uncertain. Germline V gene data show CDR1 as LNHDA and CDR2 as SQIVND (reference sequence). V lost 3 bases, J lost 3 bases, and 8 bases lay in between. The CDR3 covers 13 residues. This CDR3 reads CASSIGVDTEAFF. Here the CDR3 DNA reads TGTGCCAGTAGTATCGGTGTGGACACTGAAGCTTTCTTT.

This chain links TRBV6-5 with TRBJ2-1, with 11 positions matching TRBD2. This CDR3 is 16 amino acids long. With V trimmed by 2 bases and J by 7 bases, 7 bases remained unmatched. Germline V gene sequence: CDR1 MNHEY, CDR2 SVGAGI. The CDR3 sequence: CASSYQLAGVTNEQFF. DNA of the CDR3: TGTGCCAGCAGTTACCAACTAGCGGGAGTAACTAATGAGCAGTTCTTC.

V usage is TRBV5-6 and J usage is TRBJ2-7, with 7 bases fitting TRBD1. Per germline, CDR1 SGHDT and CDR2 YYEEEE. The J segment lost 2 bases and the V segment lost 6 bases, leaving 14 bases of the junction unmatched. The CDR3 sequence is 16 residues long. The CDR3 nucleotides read TGTGCCAGCATCACAGACCGGACAGGAAAAACCTACGAGCAGTACTTC. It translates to CASITDRTGKTYEQYF. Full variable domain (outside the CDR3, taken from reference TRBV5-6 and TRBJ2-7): DAGVTQSPTHLIKTRGQQVTLRCSPKSGHDTVSWYQQALGQGPQFIFQYYEEEERQRGNFPDRFSGHQFPNYSSELNVNALLLGDSALYLCASITDRTGKTYEQYFGPGTRLTVT.

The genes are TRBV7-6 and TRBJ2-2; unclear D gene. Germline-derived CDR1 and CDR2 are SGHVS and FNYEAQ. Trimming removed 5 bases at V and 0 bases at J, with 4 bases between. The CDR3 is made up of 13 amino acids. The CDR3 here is CASSLSNTGELFF. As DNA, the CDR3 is TGTGCCAGCAGCCTGTCGAACACCGGGGAGCTGTTTTTT.

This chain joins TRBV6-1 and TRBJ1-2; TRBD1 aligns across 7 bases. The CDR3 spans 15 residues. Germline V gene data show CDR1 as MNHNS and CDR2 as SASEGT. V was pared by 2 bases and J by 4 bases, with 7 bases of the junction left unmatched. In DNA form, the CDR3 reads TGTGCCAGCAGTGAAACCGATTACAGGGGCTATGGCTACACCTTC. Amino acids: CASSETDYRGYGYTF.

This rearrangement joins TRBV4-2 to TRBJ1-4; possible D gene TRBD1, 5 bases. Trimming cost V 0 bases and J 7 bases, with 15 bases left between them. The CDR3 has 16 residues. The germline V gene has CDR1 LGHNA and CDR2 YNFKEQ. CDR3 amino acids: CASSQDNGRVTEKLFF. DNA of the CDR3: TGTGCCAGCAGCCAAGATAACGGCAGGGTTACTGAAAAACTGTTTTTT.

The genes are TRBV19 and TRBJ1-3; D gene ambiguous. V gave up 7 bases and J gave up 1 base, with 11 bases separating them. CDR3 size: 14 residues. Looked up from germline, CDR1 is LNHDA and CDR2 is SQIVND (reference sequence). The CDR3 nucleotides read TGTGCCAGTACTCAACCGGGTTCTGGAAACACCATATATTTT. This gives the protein CASTQPGSGNTIYF.

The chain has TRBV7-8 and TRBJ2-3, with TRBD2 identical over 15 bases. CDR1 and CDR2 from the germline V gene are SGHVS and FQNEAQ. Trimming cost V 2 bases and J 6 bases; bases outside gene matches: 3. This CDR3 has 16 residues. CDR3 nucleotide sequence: TGTGCCAGCAGCTTAAGGACTAGCGGGAGGGTTGATACGCAGTATTTT. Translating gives CASSLRTSGRVDTQYF.

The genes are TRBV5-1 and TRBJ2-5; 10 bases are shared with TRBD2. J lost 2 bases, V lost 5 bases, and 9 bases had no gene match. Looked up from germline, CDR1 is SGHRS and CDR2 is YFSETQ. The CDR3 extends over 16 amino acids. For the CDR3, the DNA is TGCGCCAGCAGAGCGGGGACTAGCGAATATCAAGAGACCCAGTACTTC. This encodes CASRAGTSEYQETQYF.

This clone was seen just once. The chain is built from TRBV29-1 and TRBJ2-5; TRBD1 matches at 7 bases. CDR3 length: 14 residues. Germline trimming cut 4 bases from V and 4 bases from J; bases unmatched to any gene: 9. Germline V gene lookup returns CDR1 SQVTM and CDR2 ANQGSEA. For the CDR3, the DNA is TGCAGCGTTGTGGTGGACAGGTGGCCAGAGACCCAGTACTTC. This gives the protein CSVVVDRWPETQYF.

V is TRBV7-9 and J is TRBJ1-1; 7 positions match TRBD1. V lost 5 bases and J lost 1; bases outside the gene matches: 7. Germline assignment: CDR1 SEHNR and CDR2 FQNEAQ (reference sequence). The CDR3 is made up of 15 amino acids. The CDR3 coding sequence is TGTGCCAGCAGCCTCCGGGACAGACCGAACACTGAAGCTTTCTTT. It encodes CASSLRDRPNTEAFF.

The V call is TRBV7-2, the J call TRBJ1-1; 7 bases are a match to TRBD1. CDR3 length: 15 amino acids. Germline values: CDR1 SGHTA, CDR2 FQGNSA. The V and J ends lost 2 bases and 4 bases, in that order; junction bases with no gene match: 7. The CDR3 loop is CASSLTGVRSTEAFF. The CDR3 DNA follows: TGTGCCAGCAGCTTAACAGGGGTCCGAAGCACTGAAGCTTTCTTT.

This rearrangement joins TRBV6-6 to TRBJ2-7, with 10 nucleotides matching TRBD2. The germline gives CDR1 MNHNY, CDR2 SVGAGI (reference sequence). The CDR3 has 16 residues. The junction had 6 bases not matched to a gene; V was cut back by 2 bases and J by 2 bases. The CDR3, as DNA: TGTGCCAGCAGTTACGATCTAGCGGGAGCCGCCTACGAGCAGTACTTC. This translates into CASSYDLAGAAYEQYF.

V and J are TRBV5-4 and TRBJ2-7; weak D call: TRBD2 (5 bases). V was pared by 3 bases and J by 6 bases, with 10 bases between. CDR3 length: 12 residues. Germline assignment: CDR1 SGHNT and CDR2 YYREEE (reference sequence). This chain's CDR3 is CASSSRRGEQYF. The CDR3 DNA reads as TGTGCCAGCAGCTCCCGTCGGGGCGAGCAGTACTTC. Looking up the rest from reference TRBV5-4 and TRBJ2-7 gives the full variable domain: ETGVTQSPTHLIKTRGQQVTLRCSSQSGHNTVSWYQQALGQGPQFIFQYYREEENGRGNFPPRFSGLQFPNYSSELNVNALELDDSALYLCASSSRRGEQYFGPGTRLTVT.

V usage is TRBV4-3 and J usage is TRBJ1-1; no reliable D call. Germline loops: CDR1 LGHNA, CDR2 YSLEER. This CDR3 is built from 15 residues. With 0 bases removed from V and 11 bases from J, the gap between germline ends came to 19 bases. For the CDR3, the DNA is TGCGCCAGCAGCCAAGAAAGAGCAGGCGTCAGTTTGGCTTTCTTT. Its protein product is CASSQERAGVSLAFF.

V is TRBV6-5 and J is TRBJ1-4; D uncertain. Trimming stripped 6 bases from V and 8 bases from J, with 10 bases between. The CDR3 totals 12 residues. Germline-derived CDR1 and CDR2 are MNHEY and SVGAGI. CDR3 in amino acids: CASSPTREKLFF. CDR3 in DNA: TGTGCCAGCAGCCCCACCAGGGAAAAACTGTTTTTT.

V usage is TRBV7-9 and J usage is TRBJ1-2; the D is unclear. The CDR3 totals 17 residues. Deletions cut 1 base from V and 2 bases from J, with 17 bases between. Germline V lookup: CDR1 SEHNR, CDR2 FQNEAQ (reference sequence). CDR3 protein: CASSLGIRRDDNYGYTF. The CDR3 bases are TGTGCCAGCAGCTTAGGGATCCGGAGGGATGACAACTATGGCTACACCTTC.

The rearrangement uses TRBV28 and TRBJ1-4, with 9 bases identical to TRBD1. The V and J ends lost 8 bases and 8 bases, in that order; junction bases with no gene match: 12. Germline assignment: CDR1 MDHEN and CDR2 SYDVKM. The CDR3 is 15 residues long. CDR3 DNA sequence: TGTGCCAGCGCTAAACTGGGACAGGGTGAAGAAAAACTGTTTTTT. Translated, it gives CASAKLGQGEEKLFF.